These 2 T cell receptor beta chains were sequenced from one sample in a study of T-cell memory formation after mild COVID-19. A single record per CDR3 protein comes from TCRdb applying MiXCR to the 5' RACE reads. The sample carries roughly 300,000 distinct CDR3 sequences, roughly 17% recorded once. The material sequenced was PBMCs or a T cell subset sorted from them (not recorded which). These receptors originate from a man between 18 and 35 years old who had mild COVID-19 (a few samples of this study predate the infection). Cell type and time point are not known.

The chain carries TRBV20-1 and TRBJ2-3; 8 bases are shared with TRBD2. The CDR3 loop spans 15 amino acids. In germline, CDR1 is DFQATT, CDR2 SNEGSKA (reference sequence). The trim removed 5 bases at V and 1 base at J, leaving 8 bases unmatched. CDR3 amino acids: CSAGGPGLGTDTQYF. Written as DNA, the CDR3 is TGCAGTGCTGGGGGGCCGGGACTAGGCACAGATACGCAGTATTTT.

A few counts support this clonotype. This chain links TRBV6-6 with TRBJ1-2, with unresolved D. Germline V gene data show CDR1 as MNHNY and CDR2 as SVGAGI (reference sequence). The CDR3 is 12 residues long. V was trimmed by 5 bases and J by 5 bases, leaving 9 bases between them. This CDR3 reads CASSDDTYGYTF. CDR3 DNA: TGTGCCAGCAGTGACGATACGTATGGCTACACCTTC.